The 13 T cell receptor beta chains listed next were all sequenced from one sample in a study of blood T cell repertoires in COVID-19. Libraries were prepared by immunoSEQ multiplex PCR; TCRdb keeps only in-frame clonotypes and omits some of them. The sample holds more than 95,000 clones; 55% to 75% are singletons and the top ten take around 2%. The sample was peripheral blood. The receptors here all came from a woman aged 65 to 85 with acute or convalescent COVID-19.

This clone came up a few times. The chain recombines TRBV5-1 with TRBJ1-3, with 9 bases lining up with TRBD1. The J segment lost 0 bases and the V segment lost 6 bases, leaving 7 bases of the junction unmatched. The germline V gene has CDR1 SGHRS and CDR2 YFSETQ. The CDR3 has 16 amino acids. CDR3 amino acids: CASNPGQGSSGNTIYF. In DNA form, the CDR3 reads TGCGCCAGCAATCCGGGACAGGGAAGCTCTGGAAACACCATATATTTT.

CDR3 protein: CASSLTGGDEYEQYF. The CDR3 DNA reads as TGTGCCAGCAGCTTAACAGGGGGGGACGAGTACGAGCAGTACTTC. The chain joins TRBV7-3 to TRBJ2-7, with D perhaps TRBD2 (7 bases). CDR3 length: 15 amino acids. With 0 bases removed from V and 4 bases from J, the gap between germline ends came to 13 bases. The V gene's germline CDR1 is SGHTA and CDR2 FQGTGA. The whole variable domain, filled in from reference TRBV7-3 and TRBJ2-7, reads GAGVSQTPSNKVTEKGKYVELRCDPISGHTALYWYRQSLGQGPEFLIYFQGTGAADDSGLPNDRFFAVRPEGSVSTLKIQRTERGDSAVYLCASSLTGGDEYEQYFGPGTRLTVT.

J is TRBJ1-1 and V is TRBV6-5, with a possible D match to TRBD1 (6 bases). Germline CDR1 reads MNHEY; CDR2 reads SVGAGI. This CDR3 region has 13 residues. Deletions cut 5 bases from V and 2 bases from J, with 9 bases between. CDR3 protein: CASSIGGNTEAFF. The CDR3 nucleotides read TGTGCCAGCAGTATAGGGGGAAACACTGAAGCTTTCTTT.

The V call is TRBV3-1 (or the pseudogene TRBV3-2), the J call TRBJ1-2; D unresolved. The germline V gene encodes CDR1 LGHDT and CDR2 YNNKEL (reference sequence). This CDR3 has 16 residues. V shed 1 base and J shed 0 bases, with 12 bases lying between them. The CDR3 coding sequence is TGTGCCAGCAGCCAAGTAGCTGGCAGATCTAACTATGGCTACACCTTC. It is translated as CASSQVAGRSNYGYTF.

This clone was seen only a few times. This chain joins TRBV5-5 and TRBJ2-1; D may be TRBD2 (5 bases). CDR1 is SGHKS and CDR2 is YYEKEE in the germline V gene (reference sequence). Trimming removed 5 bases at V and 8 bases at J, with 14 bases between. This CDR3 spans 13 amino acids. The CDR3, as DNA: TGTGCCAGCAGTTCGAATGGACTTGATGAGCAGTTCTTC. This codes for CASSSNGLDEQFF.

In its sample, this clone was seen once. CDR3 loop: CASSTRGAGIQYF. The CDR3, as DNA: TGTGCCAGCAGCACACGGGGGGCGGGCATTCAGTACTTC. This chain connects TRBV5-4 to TRBJ2-4; D is possibly TRBD2 (7 bases). Germline lookup yields CDR1 SGHNT and CDR2 YYREEE (reference sequence). There are 13 residues in the CDR3. Deletions cut 4 bases from V and 9 bases from J, with 14 bases between.

This clone has more than one count but fewer than ten. V gene TRBV19 combines with J gene TRBJ1-6; 9 bases fit TRBD1. V was clipped by 1 base and J by 5 bases; unmatched bases: 12. Per the germline V gene, CDR1 is LNHDA and CDR2 is SQIVND (reference sequence). The CDR3 has 19 residues. The DNA for the CDR3 is TGTGCCAGTAGTATAGTACGGGTATGGACAGGGGCCAATAATTCACCCCTCCACTTT. As protein: CASSIVRVWTGANNSPLHF.

V usage is TRBV5-1 and J usage is TRBJ2-1; 13 bases map to TRBD2. The CDR3 is 17 residues long. The V gene end was trimmed by 3 bases and the J gene end by 5 bases; junction bases not matched to a gene: 8. Germline V gene data show CDR1 as SGHRS and CDR2 as YFSETQ. CDR3 DNA sequence: TGCGCCAGCAGCTACCCGACTAGCGGGGGGCCTGACAATGAGCAGTTCTTC. Protein sequence: CASSYPTSGGPDNEQFF.

This clone was seen ten or more times. This sequence joins TRBV28 and TRBJ2-2; 8 nucleotides agree with TRBD2. This CDR3 region has 12 residues. Unmatched junction bases numbered 1, after V lost 6 bases and J lost 7 bases. CDR1 and CDR2 (germline): MDHEN, SYDVKM. Here the CDR3 reads CASRAGVGELFF. The CDR3 region has the DNA TGTGCCAGCAGAGCGGGAGTCGGGGAGCTGTTTTTT.

This clone was detected once. V is TRBV2 and J is TRBJ2-5; 11 nucleotides agree with TRBD2. Germline V gene data show CDR1 as SNHLY and CDR2 as FYNNEI. J gave up 2 bases and V 11 bases, and 7 bases lay outside the gene matches. The CDR3 has 14 residues. The CDR3 region is CAVPGTSGQETQYF. As DNA, the CDR3 is TGTGCCGTCCCCGGGACTAGCGGACAAGAGACCCAGTACTTC.

This clone was counted a single time. V gene TRBV28 combines with J gene TRBJ1-4; D call uncertain. Germline lookup yields CDR1 MDHEN and CDR2 SYDVKM. CDR3 length equals 14 residues. V lost 6 bases, J lost 4 bases, and 12 bases lay in between. CDR3 region: CASSPTPGNEKLFF. CDR3 in DNA: TGTGCCAGCAGCCCCACGCCGGGTAATGAAAAACTGTTTTTT.

The V gene is TRBV5-6, the J gene TRBJ1-2; weak D call: TRBD1 (5 bases). Trimming left V 4 bases short and J 5 bases short, with 18 bases between. CDR3 length: 15 residues. Looked up from germline, CDR1 is SGHDT and CDR2 is YYEEEE. The CDR3: CASSRFSGHGYGYTF. For the CDR3, the DNA is TGTGCCAGCAGCCGATTCTCCGGACATGGATATGGCTACACCTTC.

This rearrangement joins TRBV11-2 to TRBJ2-1; TRBD2 is a possible D gene (6 bases). V gave up 7 bases and J gave up 4 bases, with 20 bases separating them. CDR3 length: 16 amino acids. Germline lookup yields CDR1 SGHAT and CDR2 FQNNGV. CDR3: CASTPVGASDYNEQFF. The DNA of the CDR3 is TGTGCCAGCACGCCGGTTGGGGCTAGCGATTACAATGAGCAGTTCTTC.